This T cell receptor beta chain was sequenced in a study of human T cells and chemical hapten exposure. Overall study results and limits: Patch test scores rose with PT1 expanded TCR counts, a positive correlation. Compared to controls, expanded TCRs made significantly more large clusters of similar CDR3s.

Germline CDR1 and CDR2: PRHDT and FYEKMQ (reference sequence). The CDR3 length is 15 residues. With 4 bases clipped from V and 4 bases from J, the junction kept 8 bases outside the gene matches. The time point was: pre-sensitization, week 0. Treatment reported: therapeutic diphenylcyclopropenone sensitization with weekly scalp DPC. Ahead of applying each patch test, blood was sampled. The library tagged each cDNA molecule with unique molecular identifiers. Each CDR3 protein gets one entry after TCRdb re-called the RACE reads with MiXCR. The sample has approximately 370,000 distinct CDR3 sequences, approximately 5% seen once; the top ten hold about 8.7%. With regard to this clonotype: The antigen is unknown.

The chain couples TRBV13 to TRBJ2-7; 9 bases match TRBD1. The sample was whole blood, taken in connection with sensitization to the hapten diphenylcyclopropenone (DPC). The receptor was derived from a woman between 18 and 30 years old with alopecia areata. Some clones in this sample may be carry-over from other donors' samples. The CDR3 here is CASSSWTGVSYEQYF. CDR3 DNA sequence: TGTGCCAGCAGCTCGTGGACAGGGGTCAGTTACGAGCAGTACTTC.